The subject of this entry is one T cell receptor (beta chain). Its antigen is undetermined. TCRdb recomputed calls from the reads with MiXCR, one row per CDR3 protein. The table includes a few hundred thousand distinct CDR3 sequences, roughly a fifth detected once. The germline V gene has CDR1 LNHDA and CDR2 SQIVND (reference sequence). The V and J ends lost 5 bases and 7 bases, in that order; junction bases with no gene match: 9. This CDR3 spans 14 amino acids. The data stem from a study of T cell repertoires in cytomegalovirus infection. Across the study: Epitope selection comprised recently identified HLA-C-restricted CMV epitopes and well-studied HLA-B-restricted CMV epitopes.

The input for sequencing was cultured PBMCs, taken from culture after CMV antigen stimulation. The source is a human donor in good health (CMV status not recorded). Some clones in this sample may be carry-over from other donors' samples. The chain joins TRBV19 to TRBJ2-3, with TRBD2 matching 7 bases. The CDR3 bases are TGTGCCAGTAGTGCTAGCGGAGGCACGAATACGCAGTATTTT. Its protein is CASSASGGTNTQYF.